These T cell receptor beta chains were read from a single sample in a study of cytomegalovirus exposure and HLA in healthy donors. Assay: immunoSEQ multiplex PCR; the TCRdb copy retains only in-frame clones and omits some. The sample lists under 250,000 clones; around 80% were seen once. Sequenced material: PBMCs. The receptors here all came from a male donor in good health and CMV-seronegative. The CDR3 runs from the conserved cysteine through the conserved F or W.

J gene | V gene | CDR3 protein
TRBJ1-1 | TRBV6-1 | CASDRATEAFF
TRBJ2-4 | TRBV5-5 | CATGGIDKNIQYF
TRBJ2-3 | TRBV6-5 | CASSYSGGSDTQYF
TRBJ2-7 | TRBV9 | CASSVANRGYEQYF
TRBJ1-1 | TRBV25-1 | CASSHPLGRAEAFF
TRBJ2-5 | TRBV11-2 | CASSLFLGQGKETQYF
TRBJ1-3 | TRBV6-6 | CASSYAPGLGNTIYF
TRBJ2-7 | TRBV9 | CASSVRGSSSYEQYF
TRBJ2-7 | TRBV11-2 | CASSFRDSYEQYF
TRBJ2-7 | TRBV27 | CASSSPLRKRYEQYF
TRBJ2-2 | TRBV6-6 | CASSYSRGSGGELFF
TRBJ1-5 | TRBV21-1 | CASGRINQPQHF
TRBJ1-2 | TRBV5-4 | CASSLDRQGSNYGYTF
TRBJ2-7 | TRBV2 | CASSELAGARGEQYF
TRBJ2-1 | TRBV11-1 | CASSLGGSYNEQFF
TRBJ2-3 | TRBV6-1 | CASSAGQGWTQYF
TRBJ2-3 | TRBV7-9 | CSSSGIGRRRADTQYF
TRBJ2-1 | TRBV5-1 | CASSRIGSGGNEQFF
NA | TRBV18 | CASSPLAGRGVPYEQYF
TRBJ2-5 | TRBV7-2 | CASSATSGRFGTQYF
TRBJ2-6 | TRBV6-1 | CASSVIGAGANVLTF
TRBJ2-1 | TRBV4-1 | CASSQDIQESGEQFF
TRBJ1-3 | TRBV28 | CASSSPLGAVSGNTIYF
TRBJ2-2 | TRBV10-2 | CASSLVRAGAGGELFF
TRBJ2-2 | TRBV5-6 | CASSIGQGLGGELFF
TRBJ2-1 | TRBV19 | CASSGGSEGRGNEQFF
TRBJ2-2 | TRBV18 | CASSPNRANTGELFF
TRBJ2-7 | TRBV10-1 | CASSDGGIYSRYEQYF
TRBJ2-2 | TRBV10-3 | CAISGQNGTGELFF
TRBJ2-7 | TRBV6-5 | CASSYSLRGYEQYF
TRBJ2-5 | TRBV2 | CASSGVGTSGRGTQYF
TRBJ2-3 | TRBV19 | CASGLISTDTQYF
TRBJ2-4 | TRBV2 | CASSEGGRAGERAKNIQYF
TRBJ2-3 | TRBV10-1 | CASSESKPYTDTQYF
TRBJ2-7 | TRBV2 | CASTSQGARGEQYF
TRBJ1-3 | TRBV7-9 | CASSLDLLAGPGNTIYF
TRBJ2-7 | TRBV5-8 | CASSSRGRREQYF
TRBJ2-7 | TRBV10-3 | CAISDVGQGAYEQYF
TRBJ2-7 | TRBV14 | CASSLIPGLAGAVEQYF
TRBJ1-2 | TRBV5-4 | CASSLSGVQGYTF
TRBJ1-1 | TRBV27 | CASRDTGPGAFF
TRBJ2-7 | TRBV6-5 | CASSGDRGWSYEQYF
TRBJ2-7 | TRBV19 | CASSVTTDRVHEQYF
NA | TRBV14 | CASSPPGQLYEQYF